The present T cell receptor beta chain was sequenced within a study of blood T cell repertoires in COVID-19. Trimming took 1 base from V and 1 from J; bases not matched to a gene: 4. The V gene's germline CDR1 is SGHTA and CDR2 FQGTGA. This CDR3 contains 17 residues. A Seattle source enrolled patients during active infection and followed them longitudinally. Study processing details: Amplifying reference gene primers gave estimates of nucleated cell counts. The method was immunoSEQ multiplex PCR; TCRdb's version includes in-frame clones alone and lacks a portion of them. Clonal size and the V and J genes are those of that table, whereas D and trimming came from the DNA. The data hold some 220,000 clones, with approximately 78% observed a single time.

The clonotype was recovered from an older woman with COVID-19, enrolled during active disease. V and J are TRBV7-3 and TRBJ2-2, with 9 bases that match TRBD2. Input material: peripheral blood. The CDR3 DNA is TGTGCCAGCAGCTTAAATCCAGCGGGAGGGAACACCGGGGAGCTGTTTTTT. It encodes CASSLNPAGGNTGELFF.